This passage covers 10 T cell receptor beta chains from one sample sequenced in a study of blood T cell repertoires in COVID-19. The table came from immunoSEQ multiplex PCR; TCRdb's copy has only in-frame clones and leaves some out. The sample includes a few hundred thousand clones, roughly 80% of them seen just once. The specimen sequenced was peripheral blood. The receptors stem from a woman aged 18-29 years with acute or convalescent COVID-19.

The gene calls are TRBV27 and TRBJ2-5, with 13 positions matching TRBD2. The V and J ends lost 6 bases and 6 bases, in that order; junction bases with no gene match: 7. Germline V lookup: CDR1 MNHEY, CDR2 SMNVEV (reference sequence). The CDR3 consists of 15 residues. In DNA form, the CDR3 reads TGTGCCAGCAGCCTACTAGCGGGAGGGCTGAAGACCCAGTACTTC. Translated: CASSLLAGGLKTQYF.

The V gene is TRBV5-4, the J gene TRBJ2-1, with 8 bases that match TRBD2. Trimming at V came to 6 bases and at J to 3 bases, leaving 5 bases not matched to a gene. The CDR3 consists of 14 residues. In germline, CDR1 is SGHNT, CDR2 YYREEE (reference sequence). CDR3 sequence (DNA): TGTGCCAGCAACCCGGGACTAGGCTACAATGAGCAGTTCTTC. This encodes CASNPGLGYNEQFF.

This chain connects TRBV5-4 to TRBJ2-1; 9 bases align to TRBD2. This CDR3 has 18 amino acids. J lost 3 bases, V lost 3 bases, and 13 bases had no gene match. Germline CDR1 and CDR2: SGHNT and YYREEE (reference sequence). The CDR3 nucleotides read TGTGCCAGCAGCTGGGGGATCGGACTAGCGAAAGACTACAATGAGCAGTTCTTC. As protein: CASSWGIGLAKDYNEQFF.

V is TRBV4-1 and J is TRBJ1-5, with D possibly matching TRBD1 (6 bases). Per germline, CDR1 MGHRA and CDR2 YSYEKL. This CDR3 spans 15 amino acids. V gave up 0 bases and J gave up 7 bases, with 13 bases separating them. DNA for the CDR3: TGCGCCAGCAGCCAAGATGTTGGGGGGGGCCAGCCCCAGCATTTT. It yields the protein CASSQDVGGGQPQHF.

The chain uses TRBV11-2 and TRBJ1-1, with 11 nucleotides matching TRBD1. Germline-derived CDR1 and CDR2 are SGHAT and FQNNGV. V was pared by 7 bases and J by 4 bases, with 11 bases of the junction left unmatched. This CDR3 has 16 residues. CDR3 loop: CASKLRGQGEFTEAFF. DNA of the CDR3: TGTGCCAGCAAACTACGGGGACAGGGGGAATTCACTGAAGCTTTCTTT.

The chain combines TRBV19 with TRBJ1-6, with TRBD1 matching 7 bases. Germline CDR1 is LNHDA and CDR2 is SQIVND (reference sequence). The CDR3 runs to 14 residues. The ends lost 6 bases at V and 9 bases at J; junction bases unmatched: 8. In DNA form, the CDR3 reads TGTGCCAGTAGGTCGACAGGGCGGAGTTCACCCCTCCACTTT. Its protein product is CASRSTGRSSPLHF. Full variable domain (rest looked up from reference TRBV19 and TRBJ1-6): DGGITQSPKYLFRKEGQNVTLSCEQNLNHDAMYWYRQDPGQGLRLIYYSQIVNDFQKGDIAEGYSVSREKKESFPLTVTSAQKNPTAFYLCASRSTGRSSPLHFGNGTRLTVT.

In its sample, this clone was seen many times. The chain recombines TRBV19 with TRBJ2-7; D is perhaps TRBD2 (5 bases). The V end lost 0 bases, the J end lost 7 bases, and 19 bases lay between the germline ends. From germline, CDR1 is LNHDA and CDR2 SQIVND (reference sequence). The CDR3 is 16 amino acids. CDR3: CASSIDHDIVSGEQYF. The CDR3 nucleotides read TGTGCCAGTAGTATAGATCATGATATCGTATCGGGGGAGCAGTACTTC.

CDR3 loop: CASRGGSSGNNEQFF. CDR3 sequence (DNA): TGTGCCAGCCGCGGCGGGTCTAGCGGGAACAATGAGCAGTTCTTC. The chain uses TRBV6-5 and TRBJ2-1; 9 bases are shared with TRBD2. CDR3 length: 15 amino acids. Germline lookup yields CDR1 MNHEY and CDR2 SVGAGI. The ends lost 8 bases at V and 5 bases at J; junction bases unmatched: 10.

The V call is TRBV7-9, the J call TRBJ2-7, with TRBD2 as a possible D gene (5 bases). The CDR3 consists of 15 residues. Deletions cut 7 bases from V and 4 bases from J, with 20 bases between. Germline V gives CDR1 SEHNR, CDR2 FQNEAQ (reference sequence). CDR3 in amino acids: CASTLDGVVLYEQYF. The DNA for the CDR3 is TGTGCCAGCACCCTGGACGGGGTCGTATTGTACGAGCAGTACTTC.

The rearrangement uses TRBV29-1 and TRBJ1-2; D is undetermined. The CDR3 length is 12 residues. Germline V CDR1 and CDR2: SQVTM, ANQGSEA. V lost 4 bases, J lost 7 bases, and 13 bases lay in between. DNA of the CDR3: TGCAGCGTTGTATCAGGCTATGGTGGCTACACCTTC. Its translation is CSVVSGYGGYTF.